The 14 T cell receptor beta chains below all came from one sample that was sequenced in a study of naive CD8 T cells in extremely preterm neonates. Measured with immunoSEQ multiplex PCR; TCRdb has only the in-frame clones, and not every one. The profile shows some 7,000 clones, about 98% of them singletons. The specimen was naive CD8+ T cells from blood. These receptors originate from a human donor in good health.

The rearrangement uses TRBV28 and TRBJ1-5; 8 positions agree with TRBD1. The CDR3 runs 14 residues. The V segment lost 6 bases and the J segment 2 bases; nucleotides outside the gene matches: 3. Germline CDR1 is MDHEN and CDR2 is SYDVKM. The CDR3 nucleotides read TGTGCCAGCAGCCTGGGACAGGGCAATCAGCCCCAGCATTTT. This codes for CASSLGQGNQPQHF.

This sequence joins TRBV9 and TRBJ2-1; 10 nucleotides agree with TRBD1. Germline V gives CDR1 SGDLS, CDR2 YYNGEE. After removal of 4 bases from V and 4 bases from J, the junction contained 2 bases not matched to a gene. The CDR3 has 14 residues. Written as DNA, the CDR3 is TGTGCCAGCAGCCGGGACAGGGGTTACAATGAGCAGTTCTTC. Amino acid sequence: CASSRDRGYNEQFF.

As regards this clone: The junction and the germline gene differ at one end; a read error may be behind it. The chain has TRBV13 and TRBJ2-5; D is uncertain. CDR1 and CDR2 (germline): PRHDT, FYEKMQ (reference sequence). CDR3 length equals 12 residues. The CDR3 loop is CASSQYQDTQYF. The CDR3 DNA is TGTGCCAGCAGCCAGTACCAAGATACCCAGTACTTC.

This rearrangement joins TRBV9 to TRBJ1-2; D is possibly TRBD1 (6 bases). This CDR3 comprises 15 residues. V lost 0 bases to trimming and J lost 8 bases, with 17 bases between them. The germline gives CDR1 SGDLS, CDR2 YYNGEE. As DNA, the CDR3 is TGTGCCAGCAGCGTAGCGGGCGGGGGCCTTGAAGGCTACACCTTC. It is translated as CASSVAGGGLEGYTF.

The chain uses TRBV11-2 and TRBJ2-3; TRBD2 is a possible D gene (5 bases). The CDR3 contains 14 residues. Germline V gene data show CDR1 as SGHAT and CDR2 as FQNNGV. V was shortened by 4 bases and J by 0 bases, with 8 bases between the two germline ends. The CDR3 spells CASSSKRSTDTQYF. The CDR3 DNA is TGTGCCAGCAGCTCAAAGCGGAGCACAGATACGCAGTATTTT. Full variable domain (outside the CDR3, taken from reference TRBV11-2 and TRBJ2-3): EAGVAQSPRYKIIEKRQSVAFWCNPISGHATLYWYQQILGQGPKLLIQFQNNGVVDDSQLPKDRFSAERLKGVDSTLKIQPAKLEDSAVYLCASSSKRSTDTQYFGPGTRLTVL.

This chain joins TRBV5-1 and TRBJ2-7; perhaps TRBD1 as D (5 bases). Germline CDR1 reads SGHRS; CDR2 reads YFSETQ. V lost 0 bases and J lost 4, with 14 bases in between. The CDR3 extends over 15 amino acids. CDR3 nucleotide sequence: TGCGCCAGCAGCTTGGTCGCGGCAGGGCTGTACGAGCAGTACTTC. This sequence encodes CASSLVAAGLYEQYF.

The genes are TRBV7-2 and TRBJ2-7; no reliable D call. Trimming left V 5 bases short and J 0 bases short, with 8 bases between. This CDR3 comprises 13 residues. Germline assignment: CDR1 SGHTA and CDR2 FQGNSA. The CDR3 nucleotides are TGTGCCAGCAGCCCGGTCCTCTCCTACGAGCAGTACTTC. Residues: CASSPVLSYEQYF.

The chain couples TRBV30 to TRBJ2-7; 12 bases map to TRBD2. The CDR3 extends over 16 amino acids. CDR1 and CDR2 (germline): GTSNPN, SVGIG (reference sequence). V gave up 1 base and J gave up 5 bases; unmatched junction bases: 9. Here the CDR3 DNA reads TGTGCCTGGAGTGACGATACGACTAGCGGGAGTGACGAGCAGTACTTC. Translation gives CAWSDDTTSGSDEQYF.

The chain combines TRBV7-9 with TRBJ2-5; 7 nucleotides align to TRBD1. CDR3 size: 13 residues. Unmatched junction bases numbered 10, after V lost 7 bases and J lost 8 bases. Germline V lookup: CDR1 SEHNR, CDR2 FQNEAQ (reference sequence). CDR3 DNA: TGTGCCAGCACTCCAAGGGGGCGCGATACCCAGTACTTC. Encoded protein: CASTPRGRDTQYF.

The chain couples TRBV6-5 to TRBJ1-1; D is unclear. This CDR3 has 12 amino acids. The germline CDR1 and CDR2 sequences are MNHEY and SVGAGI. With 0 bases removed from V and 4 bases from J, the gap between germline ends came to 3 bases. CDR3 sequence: CASSYSSTEAFF. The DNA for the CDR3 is TGTGCCAGCAGTTACTCGAGCACTGAAGCTTTCTTT.

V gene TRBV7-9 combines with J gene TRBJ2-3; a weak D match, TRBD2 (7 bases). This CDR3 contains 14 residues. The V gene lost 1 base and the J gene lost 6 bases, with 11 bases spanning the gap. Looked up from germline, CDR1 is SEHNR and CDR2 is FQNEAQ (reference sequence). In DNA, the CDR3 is TGTGCCAGCAGCTTAGGGGGGGGCTTCGATACGCAGTATTTT. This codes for CASSLGGGFDTQYF.

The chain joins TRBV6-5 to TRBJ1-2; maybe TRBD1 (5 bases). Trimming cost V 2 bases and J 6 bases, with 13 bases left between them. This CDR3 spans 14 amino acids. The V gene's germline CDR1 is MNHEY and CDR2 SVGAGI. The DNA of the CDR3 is TGTGCCAGCAGTTACGGTCCAGGGTTCGATGGCTACACCTTC. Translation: CASSYGPGFDGYTF.

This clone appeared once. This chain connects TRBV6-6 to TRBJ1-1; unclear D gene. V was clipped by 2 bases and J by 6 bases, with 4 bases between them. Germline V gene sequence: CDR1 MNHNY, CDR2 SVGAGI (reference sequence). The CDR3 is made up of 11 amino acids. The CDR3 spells CASSYRAEAFF. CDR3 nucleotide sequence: TGTGCCAGCAGTTACAGAGCTGAAGCTTTCTTT.

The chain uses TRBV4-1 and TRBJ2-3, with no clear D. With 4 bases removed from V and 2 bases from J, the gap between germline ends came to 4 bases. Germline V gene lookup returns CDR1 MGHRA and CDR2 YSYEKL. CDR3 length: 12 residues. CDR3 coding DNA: TGCGCCAGCAGCCGCGACACAGATACGCAGTATTTT. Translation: CASSRDTDTQYF.